The clone carrying this TCR beta chain was observed a single time. Germline and junction disagree at one end, which may indicate a read error. TCRdb re-derived calls from the 5' RACE reads in MiXCR, one entry per CDR3 protein. The sample holds 400,000 or so distinct CDR3 sequences; more than 25% are singletons and the top ten take 6.1%. The data were taken from a study of identical twins' blood T cells. Germline CDR1 reads SGHRS; CDR2 reads YFSETQ. The CDR3 totals 18 residues. Material for sequencing was PBMCs. The chain employs TRBV5-1 and TRBJ2-2; tentatively, D is TRBD1 or TRBD2 (5 bases each). The TCR originated in a woman between 18 and 49 years old in good health. CDR3 residues: CASSFPGTTRPNTGEQFF. CDR3 bases: TGCGCCAGCAGTTTCCCGGGGACCACAAGGCCCAACACCGGGGAGCAGTTTTTT.